This T cell receptor beta chain comes out of a study of identical twins. Study conclusions and caveats: Modeled out-of-frame TCR alpha sharing in monozygotic twins fell below observed levels. Invariant cells of the MAIT and iNKT types might have partly distorted the zero-insertion analyses.

This clonotype was recorded at least ten times. Its specificity is not known. There were only healthy Caucasians among the donors. Unique molecular identifiers were present on the cDNA, which also gained a universal primer site by template switching. One entry per CDR3 protein, called by TCRdb with MiXCR from the 5' RACE reads. The sample yields fewer than 650,000 distinct CDR3 sequences, around 7.5% seen once. V lost 0 bases and J lost 4, with 12 bases in between. CDR1 and CDR2 from the germline V gene are SGHAT and FQNNGV. The length of the CDR3 is 16 residues. These sequences were also reported in another study, on yellow fever vaccine responses in identical twins.

The source is a young woman in good health. The material sequenced was PBMCs. V gene TRBV11-2 combines with J gene TRBJ2-2; tentatively, D is TRBD1 (5 bases). CDR3 protein: CASSLEFRVGTGELFF. The CDR3 nucleotides are TGTGCCAGCAGCTTAGAGTTCAGGGTGGGCACCGGGGAGCTGTTTTTT.